Below are 10 T cell receptor beta chains sequenced from a single sample in a study of blood T cell repertoires in COVID-19. Clones were sequenced by immunoSEQ multiplex PCR, and TCRdb holds only the in-frame ones, with some missing. The table records about 210,000 clones, roughly four fifths of them present only once. The specimen was peripheral blood. The receptor set was obtained from a woman aged 40-49 years with acute or convalescent COVID-19.

This clone appeared a few times. In DNA form, the CDR3 reads TGTGCCAGCTCACGCCTAGCGGACTACGAGCAGTACTTC. Residues: CASSRLADYEQYF. The V call is TRBV18, the J call TRBJ2-7; 7 nucleotides match TRBD2. Looked up from germline, CDR1 is KGHSH and CDR2 is LQKENI. This CDR3 has 13 amino acids. Trimming took 4 bases from V and 3 from J; bases not matched to a gene: 3.

This clone was observed a single time. The chain links TRBV5-8 to TRBJ1-4, with 7 bases aligning to TRBD1. V lost 2 bases to trimming and J lost 6 bases; unmatched junction nucleotides: 22. This CDR3 has 20 residues. Per germline, CDR1 SGHTS and CDR2 YDEGEE. The CDR3 sequence is CASSLRQGGFLSLGDEKLFF. In DNA form, the CDR3 reads TGTGCCAGCAGCTTAAGACAGGGAGGATTTTTGTCACTAGGGGATGAAAAACTGTTTTTT.

The CDR3 region has the DNA TGTGCCAGTACCCCCTCGGGTCGGAGGGAGACAGATACGCAGTATTTT. Encoded protein: CASTPSGRRETDTQYF. The genes are TRBV19 and TRBJ2-3, with a weak D call TRBD2 (6 bases). CDR1 and CDR2 from the germline V gene are LNHDA and SQIVND (reference sequence). The V gene lost 7 bases and the J gene lost 3 bases, with 20 bases spanning the gap. The CDR3 has 16 residues.

J is TRBJ1-4 and V is TRBV13; D is undetermined. CDR1 and CDR2 from the germline V gene are PRHDT and FYEKMQ (reference sequence). The CDR3 contains 13 residues. Trimming removed 0 bases at V and 8 bases at J, with 7 bases between. The CDR3 DNA sequence: TGTGCCAGCAGCTTAGGTTGGAGGGAAAAACTGTTTTTT. Its translation: CASSLGWREKLFF.

The V call is TRBV6-6, the J call TRBJ1-5; no reliable D call. The length of the CDR3 is 15 residues. V gave up 4 bases and J gave up 0 bases, with 10 bases separating them. Germline values: CDR1 MNHNY, CDR2 SVGAGI (reference sequence). The CDR3 loop is CASSSGTVSNQPQHF. Written as DNA, the CDR3 is TGTGCCAGCAGTTCAGGAACAGTTAGCAATCAGCCCCAGCATTTT.

This clone was found many times. V and J are TRBV7-3 and TRBJ2-1; 12 positions agree with TRBD2. This CDR3 is built from 15 residues. The germline V gene encodes CDR1 SGHTA and CDR2 FQGTGA. The V segment lost 8 bases and the J segment 1 base; nucleotides outside the gene matches: 3. For the CDR3, the DNA is TGTGCCAGCGGTCTAGCGGGGGGGTCCTACAATGAGCAGTTCTTC. This encodes CASGLAGGSYNEQFF.

In its sample, this clone was seen a few times. V usage is TRBV7-2 and J usage is TRBJ2-7; 16 positions match TRBD2. This CDR3 is built from 16 residues. Germline CDR1 and CDR2: SGHTA and FQGNSA. The junction had 4 bases not matched to a gene; V was cut back by 5 bases and J by 3 bases. CDR3 protein: CASSLGTSGGVYEQYF. As DNA, the CDR3 is TGTGCCAGCAGCCTGGGGACTAGCGGGGGGGTCTACGAGCAGTACTTC.

V usage is TRBV21-1 and J usage is TRBJ2-3; the DNA was not compared with TRBD2, the D call given in the table. TRBV21-1 is recorded as a pseudogene. This CDR3 contains 17 residues. The CDR3 coding sequence is TGTGCCAGCAGCGAGACCCCCCTAGTACTCTTCACAGATACGCAGTATTTT. Protein: CASSETPLVLFTDTQYF.

This clone was observed a few times. V gene TRBV29-1 combines with J gene TRBJ2-4; possible D gene TRBD2, 5 bases. The CDR3 is 15 amino acids. CDR1 and CDR2 from the germline V gene are SQVTM and ANQGSEA. With 6 bases removed from V and 6 bases from J, the gap between germline ends came to 21 bases. The chain's CDR3 is CSVKTNMGVGNIQYF. CDR3 in DNA: TGCAGCGTAAAGACGAACATGGGAGTCGGAAACATTCAGTACTTC.

This chain connects TRBV4-2 to TRBJ2-3, with a possible D match to TRBD2 (5 bases). The V and J ends lost 2 bases and 5 bases respectively, with 14 bases between them. The CDR3 extends over 15 amino acids. Per germline, CDR1 LGHNA and CDR2 YNFKEQ. The CDR3 reads CASSQNPSGRDTQYF. CDR3 in DNA: TGTGCCAGCAGCCAAAACCCTTCGGGGAGAGATACGCAGTATTTT.